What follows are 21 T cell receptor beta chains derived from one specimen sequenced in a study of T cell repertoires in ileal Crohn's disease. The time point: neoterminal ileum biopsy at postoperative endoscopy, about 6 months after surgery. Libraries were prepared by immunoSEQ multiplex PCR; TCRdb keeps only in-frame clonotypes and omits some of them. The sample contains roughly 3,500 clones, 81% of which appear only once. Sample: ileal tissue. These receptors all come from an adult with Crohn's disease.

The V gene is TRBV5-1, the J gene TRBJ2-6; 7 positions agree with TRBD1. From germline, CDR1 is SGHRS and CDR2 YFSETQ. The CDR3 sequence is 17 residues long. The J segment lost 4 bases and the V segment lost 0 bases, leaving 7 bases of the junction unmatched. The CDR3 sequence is CASSLGVTGWGANVLTF. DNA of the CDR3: TGCGCCAGCAGCTTGGGGGTGACAGGGTGGGGGGCCAACGTCCTGACTTTC.

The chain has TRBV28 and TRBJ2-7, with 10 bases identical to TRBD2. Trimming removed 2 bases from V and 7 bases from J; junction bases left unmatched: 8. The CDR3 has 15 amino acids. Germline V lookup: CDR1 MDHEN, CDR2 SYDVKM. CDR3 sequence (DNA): TGTGCCAGCAGTTTAAGTCTAGCGGGAGTGGGGGAGCAGTACTTC. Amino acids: CASSLSLAGVGEQYF.

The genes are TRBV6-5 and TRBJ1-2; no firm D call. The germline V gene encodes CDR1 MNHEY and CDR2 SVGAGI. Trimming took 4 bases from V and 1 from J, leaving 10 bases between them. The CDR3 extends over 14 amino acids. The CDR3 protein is CASSLQPVNYGYTF. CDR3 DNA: TGTGCCAGCAGTTTACAGCCCGTTAACTATGGCTACACCTTC.

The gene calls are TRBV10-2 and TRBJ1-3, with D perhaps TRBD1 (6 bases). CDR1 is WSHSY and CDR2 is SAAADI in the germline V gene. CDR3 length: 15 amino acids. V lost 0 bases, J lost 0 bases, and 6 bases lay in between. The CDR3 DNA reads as TGCGCCAGCAGTGAGTCGGACAGCTCTGGAAACACCATATATTTT. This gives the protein CASSESDSSGNTIYF.

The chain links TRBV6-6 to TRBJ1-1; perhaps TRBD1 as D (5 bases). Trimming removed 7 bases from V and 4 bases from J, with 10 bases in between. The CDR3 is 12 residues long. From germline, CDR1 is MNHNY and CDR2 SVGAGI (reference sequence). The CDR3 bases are TGTGCCAGCAAGATTAGGGGCACTGAAGCTTTCTTT. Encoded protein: CASKIRGTEAFF.

The CDR3 reads CSVQLDRSAGNEQFF. Here the CDR3 DNA reads TGCAGCGTCCAATTGGACAGAAGTGCCGGCAATGAGCAGTTCTTC. This chain joins TRBV29-1 and TRBJ2-1; D is perhaps TRBD1 (6 bases). Trimming took 6 bases from V and 6 from J, leaving 21 bases between them. There are 15 residues in the CDR3. The germline V gene encodes CDR1 SQVTM and CDR2 ANQGSEA.

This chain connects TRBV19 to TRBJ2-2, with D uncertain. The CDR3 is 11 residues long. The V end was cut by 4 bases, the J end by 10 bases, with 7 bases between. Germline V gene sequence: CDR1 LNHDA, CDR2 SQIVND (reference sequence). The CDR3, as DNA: TGTGCCAGTAGTACCCGAGTGGAGCTGTTTTTT. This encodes CASSTRVELFF. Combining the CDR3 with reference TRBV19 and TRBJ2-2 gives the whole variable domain DGGITQSPKYLFRKEGQNVTLSCEQNLNHDAMYWYRQDPGQGLRLIYYSQIVNDFQKGDIAEGYSVSREKKESFPLTVTSAQKNPTAFYLCASSTRVELFFGEGSRLTVL.

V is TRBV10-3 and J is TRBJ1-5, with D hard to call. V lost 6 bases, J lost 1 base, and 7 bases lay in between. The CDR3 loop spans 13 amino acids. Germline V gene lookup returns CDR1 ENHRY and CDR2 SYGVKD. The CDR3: CAISRQSNQPQHF. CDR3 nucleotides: TGTGCCATCAGCAGGCAGAGCAATCAGCCCCAGCATTTT.

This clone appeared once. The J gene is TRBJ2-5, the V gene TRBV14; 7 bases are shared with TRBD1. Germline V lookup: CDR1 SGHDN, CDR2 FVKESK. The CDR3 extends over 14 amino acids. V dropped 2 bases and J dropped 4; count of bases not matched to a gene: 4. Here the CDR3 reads CASSQSTGSETQYF. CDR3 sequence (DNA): TGTGCCAGCAGCCAATCGACAGGGTCAGAGACCCAGTACTTC.

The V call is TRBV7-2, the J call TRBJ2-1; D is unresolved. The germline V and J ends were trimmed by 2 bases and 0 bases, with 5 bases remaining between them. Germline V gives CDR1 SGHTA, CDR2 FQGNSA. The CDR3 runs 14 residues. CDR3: CASSLISSYNEQFF. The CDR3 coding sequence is TGTGCCAGCAGCTTAATCAGCTCCTACAATGAGCAGTTCTTC. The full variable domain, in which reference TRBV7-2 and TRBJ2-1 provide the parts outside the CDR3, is GAGVSQSPSNKVTEKGKDVELRCDPISGHTALYWYRQSLGQGLEFLIYFQGNSAPDKSGLPSDRFSAERTGGSVSTLTIQRTQQEDSAVYLCASSLISSYNEQFFGPGTRLTVL.

CDR3 protein: CASSPKDRGYGYTF. CDR3 coding DNA: TGTGCCAGCAGCCCCAAGGACAGGGGTTATGGCTACACCTTC. The J gene is TRBJ1-2, the V gene TRBV25-1; the match to TRBD1 covers 9 bases. Germline trimming cut 6 bases from V and 5 bases from J; bases unmatched to any gene: 7. The CDR3 has 14 amino acids. Germline-derived CDR1 and CDR2 are MGHDK and SYGVNS.

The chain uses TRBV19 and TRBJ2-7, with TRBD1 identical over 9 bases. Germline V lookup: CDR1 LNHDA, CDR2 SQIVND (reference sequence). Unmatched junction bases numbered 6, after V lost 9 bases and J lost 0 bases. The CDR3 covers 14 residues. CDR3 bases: TGTGCCAGCGGCAGGACAGGGGACTCCTACGAGCAGTACTTC. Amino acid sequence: CASGRTGDSYEQYF.

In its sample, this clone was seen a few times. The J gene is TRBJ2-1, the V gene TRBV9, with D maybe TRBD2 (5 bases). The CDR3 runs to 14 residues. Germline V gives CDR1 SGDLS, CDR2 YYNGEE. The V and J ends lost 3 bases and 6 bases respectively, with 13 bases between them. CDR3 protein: CASSGSVASNEQFF. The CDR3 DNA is TGTGCCAGCAGCGGGTCGGTAGCGTCCAATGAGCAGTTCTTC.

The DNA of the CDR3 is TGTGCCAGCAGCTTAGGGCAAACCTACAATGAGCAGTTCTTC. Amino acid sequence: CASSLGQTYNEQFF. V and J are TRBV11-1 and TRBJ2-1; D not certain. The germline CDR1 and CDR2 sequences are SGHAT and FQDESV (reference sequence). V was trimmed by 1 base and J by 2 bases, leaving 6 bases between them. The CDR3 spans 14 residues.

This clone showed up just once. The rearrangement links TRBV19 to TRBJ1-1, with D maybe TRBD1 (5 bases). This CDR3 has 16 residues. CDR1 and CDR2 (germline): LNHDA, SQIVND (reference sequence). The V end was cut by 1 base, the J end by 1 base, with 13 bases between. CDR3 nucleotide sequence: TGTGCCAGTAGTATAGGGGGGGGTTGGACGAACACTGAAGCTTTCTTT. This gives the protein CASSIGGGWTNTEAFF.

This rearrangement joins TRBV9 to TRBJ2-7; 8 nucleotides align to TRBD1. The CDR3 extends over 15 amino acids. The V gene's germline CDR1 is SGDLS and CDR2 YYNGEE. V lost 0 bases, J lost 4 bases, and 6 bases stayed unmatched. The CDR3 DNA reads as TGTGCCAGCAGCGTAGGTCCAGGGGGCCAATACGAGCAGTACTTC. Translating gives CASSVGPGGQYEQYF.

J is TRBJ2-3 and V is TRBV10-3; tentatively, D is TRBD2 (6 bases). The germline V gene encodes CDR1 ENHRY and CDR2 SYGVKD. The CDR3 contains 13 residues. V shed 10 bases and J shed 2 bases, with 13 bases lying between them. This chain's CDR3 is CATLADYTDTQYF. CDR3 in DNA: TGTGCCACCTTAGCGGATTACACAGATACGCAGTATTTT.

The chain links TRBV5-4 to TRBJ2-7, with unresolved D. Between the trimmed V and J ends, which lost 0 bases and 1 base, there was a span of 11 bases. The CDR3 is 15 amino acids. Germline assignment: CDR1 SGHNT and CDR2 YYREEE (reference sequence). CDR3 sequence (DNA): TGTGCCAGCAGCTTGGAAGTGGGCCCGTCCTACGAGCAGTACTTC. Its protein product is CASSLEVGPSYEQYF. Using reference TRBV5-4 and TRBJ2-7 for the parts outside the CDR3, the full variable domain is ETGVTQSPTHLIKTRGQQVTLRCSSQSGHNTVSWYQQALGQGPQFIFQYYREEENGRGNFPPRFSGLQFPNYSSELNVNALELDDSALYLCASSLEVGPSYEQYFGPGTRLTVT.

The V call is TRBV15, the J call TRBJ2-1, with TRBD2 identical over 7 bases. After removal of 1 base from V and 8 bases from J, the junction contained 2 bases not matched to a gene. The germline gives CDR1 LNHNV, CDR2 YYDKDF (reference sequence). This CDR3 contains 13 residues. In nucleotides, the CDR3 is TGTGCCACCAGCAGAGGCGGGAGTCATGAGCAGTTCTTC. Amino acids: CATSRGGSHEQFF.

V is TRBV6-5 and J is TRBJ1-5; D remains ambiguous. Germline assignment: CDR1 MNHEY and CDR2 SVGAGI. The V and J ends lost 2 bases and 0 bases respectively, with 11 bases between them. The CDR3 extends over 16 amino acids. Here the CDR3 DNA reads TGTGCCAGCAGTTACGGGATGGGGAGTAGCAATCAGCCCCAGCATTTT. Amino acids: CASSYGMGSSNQPQHF.

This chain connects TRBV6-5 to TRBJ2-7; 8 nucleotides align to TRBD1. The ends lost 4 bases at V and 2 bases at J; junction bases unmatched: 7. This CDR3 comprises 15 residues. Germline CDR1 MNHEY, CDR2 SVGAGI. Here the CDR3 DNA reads TGTGCCAGCAGTTCCCCCGGACAGGGTACCTACGAGCAGTACTTC. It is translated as CASSSPGQGTYEQYF.